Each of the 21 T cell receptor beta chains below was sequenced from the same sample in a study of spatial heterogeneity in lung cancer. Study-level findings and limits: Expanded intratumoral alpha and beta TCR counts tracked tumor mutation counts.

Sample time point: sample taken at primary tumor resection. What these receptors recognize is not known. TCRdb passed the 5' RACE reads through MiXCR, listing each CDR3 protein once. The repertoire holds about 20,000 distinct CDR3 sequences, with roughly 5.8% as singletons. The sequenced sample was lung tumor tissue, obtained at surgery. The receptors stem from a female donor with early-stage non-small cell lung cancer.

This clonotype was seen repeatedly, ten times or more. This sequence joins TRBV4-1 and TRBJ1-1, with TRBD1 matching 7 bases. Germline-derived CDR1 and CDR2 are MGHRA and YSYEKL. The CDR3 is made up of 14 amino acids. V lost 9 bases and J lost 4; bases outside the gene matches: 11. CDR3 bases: TGCGCCAGTACTCTGACAGGGACCAGCACTGAAGCTTTCTTT. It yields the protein CASTLTGTSTEAFF.

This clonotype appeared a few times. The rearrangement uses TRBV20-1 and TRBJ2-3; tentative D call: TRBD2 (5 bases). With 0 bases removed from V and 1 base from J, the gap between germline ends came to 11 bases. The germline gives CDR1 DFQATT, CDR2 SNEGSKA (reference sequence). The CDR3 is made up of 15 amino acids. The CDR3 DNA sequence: TGCAGTGCTAGAGATTGGGGAGTAGGCACAGATACGCAGTATTTT. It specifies CSARDWGVGTDTQYF.

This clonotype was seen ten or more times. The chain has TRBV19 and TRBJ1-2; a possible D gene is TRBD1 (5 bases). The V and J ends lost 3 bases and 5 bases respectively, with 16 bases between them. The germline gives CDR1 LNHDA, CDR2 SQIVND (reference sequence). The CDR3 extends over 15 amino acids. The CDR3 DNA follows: TGTGCCAGTAGTATTGGGGACCGCTTGTTTTATGGCTACACCTTC. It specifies CASSIGDRLFYGYTF.

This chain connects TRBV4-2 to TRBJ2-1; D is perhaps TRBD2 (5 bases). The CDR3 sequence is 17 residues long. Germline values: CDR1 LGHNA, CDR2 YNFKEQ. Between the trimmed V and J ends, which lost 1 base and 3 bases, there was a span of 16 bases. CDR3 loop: CASSQVMGSADYNEQFF. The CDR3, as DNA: TGTGCCAGCAGCCAAGTTATGGGTTCAGCGGACTACAATGAGCAGTTCTTC.

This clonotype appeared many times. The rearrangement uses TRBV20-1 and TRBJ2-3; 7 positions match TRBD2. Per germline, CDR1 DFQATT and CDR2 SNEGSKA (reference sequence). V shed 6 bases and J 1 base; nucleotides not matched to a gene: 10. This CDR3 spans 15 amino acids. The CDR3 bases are TGCAGTGCAGACCCTCTAGCGGCGGGCACAGATACGCAGTATTTT. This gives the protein CSADPLAAGTDTQYF.

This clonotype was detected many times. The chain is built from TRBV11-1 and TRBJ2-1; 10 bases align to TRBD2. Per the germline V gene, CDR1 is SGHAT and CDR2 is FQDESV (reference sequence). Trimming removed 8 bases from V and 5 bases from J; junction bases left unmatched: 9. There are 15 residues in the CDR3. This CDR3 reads CASRKLAGQNNEQFF. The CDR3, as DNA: TGTGCCAGCCGCAAACTAGCGGGACAGAACAATGAGCAGTTCTTC.

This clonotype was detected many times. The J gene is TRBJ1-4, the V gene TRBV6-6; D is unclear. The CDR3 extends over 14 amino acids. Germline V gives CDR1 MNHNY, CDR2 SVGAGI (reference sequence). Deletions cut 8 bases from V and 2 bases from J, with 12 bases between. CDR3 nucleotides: TGTGCCAGCGTTGAAAGGCACACTAATGAAAAACTGTTTTTT. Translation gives CASVERHTNEKLFF.

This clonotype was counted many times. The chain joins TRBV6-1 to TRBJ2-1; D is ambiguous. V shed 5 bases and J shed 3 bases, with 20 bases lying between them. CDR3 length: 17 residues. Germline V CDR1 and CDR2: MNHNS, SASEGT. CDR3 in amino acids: CASSSTESGLFYNEQFF. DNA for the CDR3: TGTGCCAGCAGTTCTACCGAGTCAGGCTTATTCTACAATGAGCAGTTCTTC.

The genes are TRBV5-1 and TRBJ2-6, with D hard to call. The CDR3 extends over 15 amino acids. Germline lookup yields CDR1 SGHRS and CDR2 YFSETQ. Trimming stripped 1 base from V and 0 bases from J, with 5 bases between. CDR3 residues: CASSLSSSGANVLTF. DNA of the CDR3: TGCGCCAGCAGCTTGTCGAGCTCTGGGGCCAACGTCCTGACTTTC.

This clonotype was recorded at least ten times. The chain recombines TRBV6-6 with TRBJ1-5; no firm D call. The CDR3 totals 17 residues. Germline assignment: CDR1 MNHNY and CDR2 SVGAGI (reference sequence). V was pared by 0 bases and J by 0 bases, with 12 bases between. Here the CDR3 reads CASSYSMPTYSNQPQHF. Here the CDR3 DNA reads TGTGCCAGCAGTTACTCGATGCCAACTTATAGCAATCAGCCCCAGCATTTT.

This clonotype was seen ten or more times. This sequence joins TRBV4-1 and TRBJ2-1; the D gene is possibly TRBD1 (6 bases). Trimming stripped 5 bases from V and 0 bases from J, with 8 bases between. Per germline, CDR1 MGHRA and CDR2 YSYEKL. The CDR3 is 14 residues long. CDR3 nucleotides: TGCGCCAGCAGCTTACAGGGCTCCTACAATGAGCAGTTCTTC. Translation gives CASSLQGSYNEQFF.

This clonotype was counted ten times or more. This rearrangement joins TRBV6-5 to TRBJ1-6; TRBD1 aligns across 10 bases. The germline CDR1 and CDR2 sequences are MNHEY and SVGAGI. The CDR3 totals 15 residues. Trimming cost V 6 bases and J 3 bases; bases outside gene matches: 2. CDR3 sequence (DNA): TGTGCCAGCAGAGGACAGGGGGGCTATAATTCACCCCTCCACTTT. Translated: CASRGQGGYNSPLHF.

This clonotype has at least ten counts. The CDR3 reads CASSFRLAGGHEQFF. The CDR3 region has the DNA TGTGCCAGCAGCTTTCGACTAGCGGGAGGGCACGAGCAGTTCTTC. This rearrangement joins TRBV5-8 to TRBJ2-1; 14 bases match TRBD2. This CDR3 spans 15 amino acids. Per the germline V gene, CDR1 is SGHTS and CDR2 is YDEGEE. The J segment lost 10 bases and the V segment lost 2 bases, leaving 5 bases of the junction unmatched.

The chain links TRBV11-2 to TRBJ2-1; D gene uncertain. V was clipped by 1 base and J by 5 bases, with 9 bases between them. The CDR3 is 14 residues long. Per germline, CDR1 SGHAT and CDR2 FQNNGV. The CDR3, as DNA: TGTGCCAGCAGCTTAGGGGGTCAAAACAATGAGCAGTTCTTC. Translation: CASSLGGQNNEQFF.

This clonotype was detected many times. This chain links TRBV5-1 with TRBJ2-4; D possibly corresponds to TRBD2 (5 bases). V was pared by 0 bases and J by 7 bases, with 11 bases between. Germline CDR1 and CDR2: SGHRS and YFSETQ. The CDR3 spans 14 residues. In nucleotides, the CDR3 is TGCGCCAGCAGCTTGGGTACTAGAACGAACATTCAGTACTTC. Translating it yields CASSLGTRTNIQYF.

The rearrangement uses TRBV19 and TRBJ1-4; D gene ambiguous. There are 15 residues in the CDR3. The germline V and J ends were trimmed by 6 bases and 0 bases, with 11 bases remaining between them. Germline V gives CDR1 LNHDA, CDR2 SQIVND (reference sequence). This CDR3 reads CASSSDSATNEKLFF. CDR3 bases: TGTGCCAGTAGCTCAGATTCGGCAACTAATGAAAAACTGTTTTTT.

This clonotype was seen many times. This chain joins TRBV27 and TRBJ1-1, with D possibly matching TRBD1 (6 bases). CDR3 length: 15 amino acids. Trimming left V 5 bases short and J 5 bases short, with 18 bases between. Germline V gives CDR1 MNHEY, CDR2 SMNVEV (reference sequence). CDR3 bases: TGTGCCAGCAGTATCTTACAGGGTACGGTGACTGAAGCTTTCTTT. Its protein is CASSILQGTVTEAFF.

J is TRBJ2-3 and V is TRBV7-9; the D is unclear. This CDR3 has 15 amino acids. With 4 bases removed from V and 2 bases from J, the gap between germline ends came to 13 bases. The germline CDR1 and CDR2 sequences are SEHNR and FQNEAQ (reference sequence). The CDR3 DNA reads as TGTGCCAGCAGCTCGTTCTTACGAAACACAGATACGCAGTATTTT. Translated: CASSSFLRNTDTQYF.

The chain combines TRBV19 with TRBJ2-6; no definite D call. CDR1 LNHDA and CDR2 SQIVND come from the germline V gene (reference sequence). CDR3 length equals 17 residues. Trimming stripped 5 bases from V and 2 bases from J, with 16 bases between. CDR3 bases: TGTGCCAGTAGTTCCGACCCAGGCCATACTGGGGCCAACGTCCTGACTTTC. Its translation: CASSSDPGHTGANVLTF.

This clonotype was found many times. The CDR3 is CASKDRAYEQYF. CDR3 nucleotide sequence: TGTGCCAGCAAAGACAGGGCCTACGAGCAGTACTTC. The V gene is TRBV21-1, the J gene TRBJ2-7; the D segment call TRBD1 is taken from the table without a DNA check. TRBV21-1 is designated a pseudogene. This CDR3 region has 12 residues.

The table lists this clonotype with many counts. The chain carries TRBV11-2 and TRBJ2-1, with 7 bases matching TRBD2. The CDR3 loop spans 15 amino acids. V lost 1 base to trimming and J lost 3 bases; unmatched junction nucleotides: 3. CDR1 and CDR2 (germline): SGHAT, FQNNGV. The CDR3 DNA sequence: TGTGCCAGCAGCTTAGCTCCTAGCGGCTACAATGAGCAGTTCTTC. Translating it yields CASSLAPSGYNEQFF.